The 16 T cell receptor beta chains in this list originate from one sample, sequenced in a study of blood T cell repertoires in COVID-19. Generated by immunoSEQ multiplex PCR, the TCRdb table keeps only in-frame clones and is missing some. This sample has about 190,000 clones; about 88% occur once, and the top ten carry almost 5%. Sequencing input: peripheral blood. These receptors originate from a woman older than 75 with acute or convalescent COVID-19.

A few counts support this clone. This sequence joins TRBV28 and TRBJ2-5, with D possibly being TRBD1 (5 bases). The CDR3 is 13 amino acids. Germline assignment: CDR1 MDHEN and CDR2 SYDVKM. V was shortened by 8 bases and J by 0 bases, with 10 bases between the two germline ends. CDR3 amino acids: CASWAGNQETQYF. The CDR3 DNA reads as TGTGCCAGCTGGGCAGGGAACCAAGAGACCCAGTACTTC.

This rearrangement joins TRBV27 to TRBJ1-2, with D possibly being TRBD1 (5 bases). The germline V and J ends were trimmed by 6 bases and 2 bases, with 16 bases remaining between them. The CDR3 runs to 15 residues. CDR1 and CDR2 (germline): MNHEY, SMNVEV (reference sequence). CDR3 protein: CASRGLGGPNYGYTF. Written as DNA, the CDR3 is TGTGCCAGCAGAGGACTCGGGGGTCCGAACTATGGCTACACCTTC.

The V call is TRBV6-5, the J call TRBJ2-6; D may be TRBD1 (5 bases). Trimming took off 10 bases at V and 0 bases at J, with 10 bases between the two ends. Germline CDR1 reads MNHEY; CDR2 reads SVGAGI. The CDR3 is made up of 14 amino acids. Here the CDR3 reads CAIRDSSGANVLTF. The CDR3 DNA reads as TGTGCCATCCGAGACAGCTCTGGGGCCAACGTCCTGACTTTC.

V usage is TRBV2 and J usage is TRBJ2-1, with D possibly matching TRBD2 (5 bases). V was pared by 6 bases and J by 5 bases, with 17 bases between. Germline V gene lookup returns CDR1 SNHLY and CDR2 FYNNEI. The CDR3 consists of 15 residues. The CDR3 reads CASRSRSYGDNEQFF. Written as DNA, the CDR3 is TGTGCCAGCAGATCCCGGTCGTACGGGGACAATGAGCAGTTCTTC.

This clone has just one count. The chain couples TRBV11-2 to TRBJ1-5; D is perhaps TRBD1 (6 bases). Trimming took 3 bases from V and 5 from J, leaving 11 bases between them. Germline CDR1 reads SGHAT; CDR2 reads FQNNGV. This CDR3 contains 14 residues. In nucleotides, the CDR3 is TGTGCCAGCAGCTTGGGGGGGCCCCATCAGCCCCAGCATTTT. It codes for CASSLGGPHQPQHF.

The rearrangement uses TRBV11-2 and TRBJ1-2; 8 bases agree with TRBD1. This CDR3 spans 16 amino acids. The V segment lost 1 base and the J segment 7 bases; nucleotides outside the gene matches: 11. Germline CDR1 SGHAT, CDR2 FQNNGV. The CDR3 loop is CASSLALGQAVTGYTF. The CDR3 bases are TGTGCCAGCAGCTTAGCCTTGGGACAGGCCGTCACTGGCTACACCTTC.

The chain joins TRBV6-6 to TRBJ2-7; the match to TRBD1 covers 10 bases. CDR3 length equals 13 residues. In germline, CDR1 is MNHNY, CDR2 SVGAGI (reference sequence). V lost 6 bases, J lost 4 bases, and 3 bases stayed unmatched. The DNA for the CDR3 is TGTGCCAGCAGCCGGGACAGGGGATACGAGCAGTACTTC. Amino acids: CASSRDRGYEQYF.

The chain recombines TRBV15 with TRBJ1-5; maybe TRBD1 (5 bases). Germline V lookup: CDR1 LNHNV, CDR2 YYDKDF (reference sequence). The CDR3 is 14 residues long. V was clipped by 5 bases and J by 4 bases, with 12 bases between them. In nucleotides, the CDR3 is TGTGCCACCAGCGGTGAAAAGGGGAATCAGCCCCAGCATTTT. Translating gives CATSGEKGNQPQHF.

The V call is TRBV4-1, the J call TRBJ2-3; a possible D gene is TRBD1 (6 bases). This CDR3 contains 17 residues. V was shortened by 7 bases and J by 5 bases, with 25 bases between the two germline ends. CDR1 is MGHRA, CDR2 YSYEKL, per germline. CDR3 bases: TGCGCCAGCAACTCGAATGTAAAACAGGGTGCGAGAGATACGCAGTATTTT. Amino acids: CASNSNVKQGARDTQYF.

The genes are TRBV28 and TRBJ2-3; D is perhaps TRBD1 (6 bases). Trimming took 7 bases from V and 7 from J, leaving 18 bases between them. This CDR3 has 14 residues. Germline V gene sequence: CDR1 MDHEN, CDR2 SYDVKM. The CDR3 loop is CASTKSLGGNTQYF. In nucleotides, the CDR3 is TGTGCCAGCACGAAAAGTTTAGGGGGTAATACGCAGTATTTT.

The chain couples TRBV29-1 to TRBJ1-2, with no clear D. The CDR3 sequence is 12 residues long. V was shortened by 0 bases and J by 9 bases, with 11 bases between the two germline ends. Looked up from germline, CDR1 is SQVTM and CDR2 is ANQGSEA. The CDR3 reads CSVEDHEVSYTF. The CDR3 nucleotides are TGCAGCGTTGAAGATCACGAGGTCAGCTACACCTTC.

V usage is TRBV18 and J usage is TRBJ2-7; TRBD1 matches at 7 bases. CDR3 length: 13 residues. V lost 3 bases and J lost 3; bases outside the gene matches: 2. Germline V CDR1 and CDR2: KGHSH, LQKENI. In DNA form, the CDR3 reads TGTGCCAGCTCACCGGGACAGAACTACGAGCAGTACTTC. Its translation: CASSPGQNYEQYF.

The sample holds a few counts of this clone. V is TRBV7-2 and J is TRBJ1-4, with 10 bases aligning to TRBD1. The junction had 11 bases not matched to a gene; V was cut back by 0 bases and J by 7 bases. Per the germline V gene, CDR1 is SGHTA and CDR2 is FQGNSA. This CDR3 contains 18 residues. The CDR3 nucleotides are TGTGCCAGCAGCTTAGCCCCGATCGACAGGGGGCTTCGTGAAAAACTGTTTTTT. Encoded protein: CASSLAPIDRGLREKLFF.

The chain uses TRBV9 and TRBJ1-2; TRBD1 matches at 11 bases. Looked up from germline, CDR1 is SGDLS and CDR2 is YYNGEE. With 3 bases clipped from V and 7 bases from J, the junction kept 2 bases outside the gene matches. This CDR3 contains 13 residues. The CDR3 DNA follows: TGTGCCAGCAGCGGGGGACAGGGGGTTGGCTACACCTTC. Protein product: CASSGGQGVGYTF.

This chain joins TRBV11-1 and TRBJ2-1, with no clear D. The CDR3 is 11 amino acids. Between the trimmed V and J ends, which lost 3 bases and 6 bases, there was a span of 3 bases. CDR1 SGHAT and CDR2 FQDESV come from the germline V gene (reference sequence). CDR3 nucleotides: TGTGCCAGCAGCTTCTCCAATGAGCAGTTCTTC. Translation: CASSFSNEQFF.

This rearrangement joins TRBV28 to TRBJ2-5; TRBD1 aligns across 8 bases. This CDR3 is 16 amino acids long. V shed 4 bases and J 4 bases; nucleotides not matched to a gene: 11. Germline V gives CDR1 MDHEN, CDR2 SYDVKM. The CDR3 spells CASSSFHTGGGETQYF. In nucleotides, the CDR3 is TGTGCCAGCAGTTCATTCCACACAGGGGGAGGAGAGACCCAGTACTTC.